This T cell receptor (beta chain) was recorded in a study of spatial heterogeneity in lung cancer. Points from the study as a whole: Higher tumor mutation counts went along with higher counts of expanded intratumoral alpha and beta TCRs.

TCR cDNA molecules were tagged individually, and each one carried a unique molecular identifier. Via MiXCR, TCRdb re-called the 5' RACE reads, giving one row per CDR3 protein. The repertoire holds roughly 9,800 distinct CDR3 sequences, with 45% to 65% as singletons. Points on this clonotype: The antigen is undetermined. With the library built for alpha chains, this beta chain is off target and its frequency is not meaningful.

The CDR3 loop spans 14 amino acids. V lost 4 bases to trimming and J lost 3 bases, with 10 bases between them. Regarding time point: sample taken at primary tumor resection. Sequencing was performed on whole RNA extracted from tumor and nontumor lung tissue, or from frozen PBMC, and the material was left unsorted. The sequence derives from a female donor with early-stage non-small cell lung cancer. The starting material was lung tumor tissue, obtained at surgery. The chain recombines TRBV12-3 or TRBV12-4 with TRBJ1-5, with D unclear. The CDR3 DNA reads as TGTGCCAGCAGTTCCAACCTCCTCAATCAGCCCCAGCATTTT. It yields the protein CASSSNLLNQPQHF.